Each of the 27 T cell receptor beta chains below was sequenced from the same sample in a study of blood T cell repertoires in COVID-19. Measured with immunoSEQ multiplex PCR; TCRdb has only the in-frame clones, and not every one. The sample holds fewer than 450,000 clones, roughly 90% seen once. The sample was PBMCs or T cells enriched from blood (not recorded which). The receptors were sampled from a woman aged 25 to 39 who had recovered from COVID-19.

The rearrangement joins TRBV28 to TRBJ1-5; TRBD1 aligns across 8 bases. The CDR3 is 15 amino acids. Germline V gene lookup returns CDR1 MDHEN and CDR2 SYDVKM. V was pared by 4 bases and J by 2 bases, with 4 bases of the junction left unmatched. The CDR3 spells CASSSQGEGNQPQHF. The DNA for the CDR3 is TGTGCCAGCAGTTCACAGGGGGAGGGCAATCAGCCCCAGCATTTT.

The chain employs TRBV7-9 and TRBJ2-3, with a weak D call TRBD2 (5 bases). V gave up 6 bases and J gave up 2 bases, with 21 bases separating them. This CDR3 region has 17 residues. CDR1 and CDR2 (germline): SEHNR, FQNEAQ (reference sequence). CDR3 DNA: TGTGCCAGCAGGCTGAAGGAGGTCGGACTGCCCACAGATACGCAGTATTTT. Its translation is CASRLKEVGLPTDTQYF.

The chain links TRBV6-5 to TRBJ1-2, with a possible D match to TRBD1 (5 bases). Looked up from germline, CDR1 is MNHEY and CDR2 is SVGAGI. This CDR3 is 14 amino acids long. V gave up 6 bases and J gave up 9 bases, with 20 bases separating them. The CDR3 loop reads CASSDHGADRSYTF. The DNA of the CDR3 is TGTGCCAGCAGCGACCATGGGGCAGACCGAAGCTACACCTTC.

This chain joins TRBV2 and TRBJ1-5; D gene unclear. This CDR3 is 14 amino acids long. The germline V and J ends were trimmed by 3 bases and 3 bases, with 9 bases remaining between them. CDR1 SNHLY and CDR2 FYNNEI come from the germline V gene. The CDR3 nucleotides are TGTGCCAGCAGTGATCGGGTAGTCAATCAGCCCCAGCATTTT. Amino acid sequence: CASSDRVVNQPQHF.

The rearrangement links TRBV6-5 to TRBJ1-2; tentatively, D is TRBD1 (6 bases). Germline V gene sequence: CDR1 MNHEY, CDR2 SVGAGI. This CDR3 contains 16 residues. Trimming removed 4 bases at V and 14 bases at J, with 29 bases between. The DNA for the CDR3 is TGTGCCAGCAGTTTCTTCTCTAGCGGAAAAGCGGGGGGCGCAACCTTC. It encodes CASSFFSSGKAGGATF.

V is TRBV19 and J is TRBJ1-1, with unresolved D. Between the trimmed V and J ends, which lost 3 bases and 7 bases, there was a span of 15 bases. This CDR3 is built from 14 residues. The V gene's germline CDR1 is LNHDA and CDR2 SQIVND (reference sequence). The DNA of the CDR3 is TGTGCCAGTAGTATGTCCGCACTCGGGATTGAAGCTTTCTTT. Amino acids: CASSMSALGIEAFF.

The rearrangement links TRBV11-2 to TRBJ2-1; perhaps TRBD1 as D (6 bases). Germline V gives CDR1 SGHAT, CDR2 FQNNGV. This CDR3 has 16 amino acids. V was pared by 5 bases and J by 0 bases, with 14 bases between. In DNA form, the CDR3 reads TGTGCCAGCAGCAAAGACAGGCTCCCCTCCTACAATGAGCAGTTCTTC. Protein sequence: CASSKDRLPSYNEQFF. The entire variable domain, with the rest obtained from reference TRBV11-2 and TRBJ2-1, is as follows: EAGVAQSPRYKIIEKRQSVAFWCNPISGHATLYWYQQILGQGPKLLIQFQNNGVVDDSQLPKDRFSAERLKGVDSTLKIQPAKLEDSAVYLCASSKDRLPSYNEQFFGPGTRLTVL.

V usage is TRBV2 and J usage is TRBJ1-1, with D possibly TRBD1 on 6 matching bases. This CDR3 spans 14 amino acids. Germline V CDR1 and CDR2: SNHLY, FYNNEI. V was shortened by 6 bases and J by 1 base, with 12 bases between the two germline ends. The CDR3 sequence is CASSPQGPNTEAFF. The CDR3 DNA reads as TGTGCCAGCAGCCCACAGGGACCGAACACTGAAGCTTTCTTT.

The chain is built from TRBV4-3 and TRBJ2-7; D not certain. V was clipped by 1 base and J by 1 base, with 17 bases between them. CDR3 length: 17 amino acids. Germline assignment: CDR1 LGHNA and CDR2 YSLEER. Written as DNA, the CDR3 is TGCGCCAGCAGCCAAGGTCGGGTCCTGATAGCTTCCTACGAGCAGTACTTC. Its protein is CASSQGRVLIASYEQYF.

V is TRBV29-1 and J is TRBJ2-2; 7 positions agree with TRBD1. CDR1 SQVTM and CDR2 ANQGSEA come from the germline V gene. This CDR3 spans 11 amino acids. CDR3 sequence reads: CTGGNTGELFF. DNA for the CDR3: TGCACAGGGGGGAACACCGGGGAGCTGTTTTTT.

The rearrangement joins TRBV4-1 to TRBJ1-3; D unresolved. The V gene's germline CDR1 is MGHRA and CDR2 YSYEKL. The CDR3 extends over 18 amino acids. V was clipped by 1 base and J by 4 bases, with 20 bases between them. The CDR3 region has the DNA TGCGCCAGCAGCCAAGTAATCGCGGGATCCCGGAGAGGAAACACCATATATTTT. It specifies CASSQVIAGSRRGNTIYF.

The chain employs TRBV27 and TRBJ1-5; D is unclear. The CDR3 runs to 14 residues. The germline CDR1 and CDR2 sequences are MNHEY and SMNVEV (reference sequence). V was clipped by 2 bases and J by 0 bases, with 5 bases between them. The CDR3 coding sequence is TGTGCCAGCAGTTTAGGCCCTAGCAATCAGCCCCAGCATTTT. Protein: CASSLGPSNQPQHF.

The CDR3 sequence: CASSPGTSGGLYTDTQYF. The CDR3 DNA reads as TGTGCCAGCAGCCCTGGGACTAGCGGGGGGCTCTACACAGATACGCAGTATTTT. The gene calls are TRBV28 and TRBJ2-3; TRBD2 matches 15 bases. Germline CDR1 and CDR2: MDHEN and SYDVKM. V dropped 6 bases and J dropped 2; count of bases not matched to a gene: 9. This CDR3 contains 18 residues. The whole variable domain, remainder taken from reference TRBV28 and TRBJ2-3, is DVKVTQSSRYLVKRTGEKVFLECVQDMDHENMFWYRQDPGLGLRLIYFSYDVKMKEKGDIPEGYSVSREKKERFSLILESASTNQTSMYLCASSPGTSGGLYTDTQYFGPGTRLTVL.

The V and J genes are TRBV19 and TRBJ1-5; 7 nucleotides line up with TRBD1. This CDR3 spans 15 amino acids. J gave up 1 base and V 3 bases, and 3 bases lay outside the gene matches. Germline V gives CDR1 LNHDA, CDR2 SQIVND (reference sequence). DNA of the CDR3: TGTGCCAGTAGTATTAAGGGACAGAGCAATCAGCCCCAGCATTTT. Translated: CASSIKGQSNQPQHF.

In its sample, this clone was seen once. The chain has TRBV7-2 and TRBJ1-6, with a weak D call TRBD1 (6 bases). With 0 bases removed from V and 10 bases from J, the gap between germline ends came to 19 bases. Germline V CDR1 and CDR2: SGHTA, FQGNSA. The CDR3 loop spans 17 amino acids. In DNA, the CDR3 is TGTGCCAGCAGCTTAGCGCTAAGGGGGTTCCGTGGATCACCCCTCCACTTT. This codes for CASSLALRGFRGSPLHF. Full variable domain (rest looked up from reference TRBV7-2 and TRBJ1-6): GAGVSQSPSNKVTEKGKDVELRCDPISGHTALYWYRQSLGQGLEFLIYFQGNSAPDKSGLPSDRFSAERTGGSVSTLTIQRTQQEDSAVYLCASSLALRGFRGSPLHFGNGTRLTVT.

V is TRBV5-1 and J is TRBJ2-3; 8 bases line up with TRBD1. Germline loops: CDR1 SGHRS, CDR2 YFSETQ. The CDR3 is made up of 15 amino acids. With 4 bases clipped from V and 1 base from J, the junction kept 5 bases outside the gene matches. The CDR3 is CASSEPGQGTDTQYF. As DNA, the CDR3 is TGCGCCAGCAGCGAGCCGGGACAGGGCACAGATACGCAGTATTTT.

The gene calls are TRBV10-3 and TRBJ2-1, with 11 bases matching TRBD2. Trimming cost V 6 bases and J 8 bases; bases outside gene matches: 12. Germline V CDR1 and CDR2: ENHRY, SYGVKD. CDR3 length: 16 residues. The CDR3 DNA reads TGTGCCATCAGCGTCGGGACTAGCGGAGGGTCGGATGAGCAGTTCTTC. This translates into CAISVGTSGGSDEQFF.

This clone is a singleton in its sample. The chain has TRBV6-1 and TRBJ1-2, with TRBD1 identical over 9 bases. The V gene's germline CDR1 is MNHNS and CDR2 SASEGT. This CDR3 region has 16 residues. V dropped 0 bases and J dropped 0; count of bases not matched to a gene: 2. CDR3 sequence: CASSEAGQGANYGYTF. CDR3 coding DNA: TGTGCCAGCAGTGAAGCGGGACAGGGCGCTAACTATGGCTACACCTTC.

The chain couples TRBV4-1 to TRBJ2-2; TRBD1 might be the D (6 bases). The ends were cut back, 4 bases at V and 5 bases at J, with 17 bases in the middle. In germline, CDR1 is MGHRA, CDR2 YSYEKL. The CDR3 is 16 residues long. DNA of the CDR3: TGCGCCAGCAGCCCGCGGGCAGGGGACATAACCGGGGAGCTGTTTTTT. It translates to CASSPRAGDITGELFF.

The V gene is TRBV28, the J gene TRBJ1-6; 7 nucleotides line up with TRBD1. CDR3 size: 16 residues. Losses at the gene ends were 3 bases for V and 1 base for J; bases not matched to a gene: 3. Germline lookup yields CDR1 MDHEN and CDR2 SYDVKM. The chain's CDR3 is CASSFPGGSYNSPLHF. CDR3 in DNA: TGTGCCAGCAGTTTCCCAGGGGGGTCCTATAATTCACCCCTCCACTTT.

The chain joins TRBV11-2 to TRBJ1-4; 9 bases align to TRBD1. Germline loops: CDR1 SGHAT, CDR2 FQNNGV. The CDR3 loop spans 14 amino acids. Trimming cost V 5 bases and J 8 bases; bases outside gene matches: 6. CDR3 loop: CASSPDRGWEKLFF. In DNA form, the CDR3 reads TGTGCCAGCAGCCCGGACAGGGGTTGGGAAAAACTGTTTTTT.

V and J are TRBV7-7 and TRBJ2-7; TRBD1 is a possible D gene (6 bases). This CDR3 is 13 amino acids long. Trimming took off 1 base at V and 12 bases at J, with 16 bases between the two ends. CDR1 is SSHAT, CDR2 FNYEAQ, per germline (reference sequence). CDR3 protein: CASSLDGRTDRYF. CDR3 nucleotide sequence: TGTGCCAGCAGCTTAGACGGTCGGACAGATAGGTACTTC.

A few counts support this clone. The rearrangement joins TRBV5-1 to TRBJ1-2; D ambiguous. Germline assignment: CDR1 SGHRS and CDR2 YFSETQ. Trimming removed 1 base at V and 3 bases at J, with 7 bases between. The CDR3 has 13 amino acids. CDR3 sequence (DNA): TGCGCCAGCAGCTTGCAGGTTTACTATGGCTACACCTTC. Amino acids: CASSLQVYYGYTF.

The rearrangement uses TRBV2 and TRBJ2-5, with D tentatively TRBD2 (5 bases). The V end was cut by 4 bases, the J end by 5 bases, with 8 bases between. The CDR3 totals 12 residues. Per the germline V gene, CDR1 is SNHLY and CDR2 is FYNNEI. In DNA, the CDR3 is TGTGCCAGCAGTGGTCGGAGGGAGACCCAGTACTTC. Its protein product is CASSGRRETQYF.

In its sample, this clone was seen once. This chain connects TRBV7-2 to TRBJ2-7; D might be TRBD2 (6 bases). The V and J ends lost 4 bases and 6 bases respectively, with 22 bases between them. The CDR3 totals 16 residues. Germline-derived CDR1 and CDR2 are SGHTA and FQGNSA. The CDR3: CASSSPGTTRQGEQYF. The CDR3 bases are TGTGCCAGCAGCTCTCCCGGGACGACTAGACAAGGCGAGCAGTACTTC.

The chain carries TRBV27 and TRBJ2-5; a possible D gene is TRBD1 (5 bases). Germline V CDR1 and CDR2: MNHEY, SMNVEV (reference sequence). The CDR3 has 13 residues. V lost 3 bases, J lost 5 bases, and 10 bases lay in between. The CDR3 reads CASSLWQGETQYF. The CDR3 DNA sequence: TGTGCCAGCAGTTTGTGGCAGGGCGAGACCCAGTACTTC.

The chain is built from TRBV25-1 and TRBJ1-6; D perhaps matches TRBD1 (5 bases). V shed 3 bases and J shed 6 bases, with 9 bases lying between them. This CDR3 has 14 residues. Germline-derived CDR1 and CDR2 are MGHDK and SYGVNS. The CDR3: CASSEGLFNSPLHF. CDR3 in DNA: TGTGCCAGCAGTGAGGGGCTGTTTAATTCACCCCTCCACTTT.